This T cell receptor beta chain was found in a study of response to subunit inactivated influenza vaccine (dated by TCRdb to 2017 to 2018). Notes on the research overall: To follow how T cells responded to a trivalent subunit inactivated influenza vaccine, the researchers relied on deep quantitative profiling of the T cell receptor repertoire.

This clonotype was observed a handful of times. Its recognized antigen is unknown. Base qualities are not recorded, but no much larger clone differs from it by a single base. The trim is 0 bases for V and 6 bases for J, with a gap of 15 bases between the germline ends. The CDR3 has 16 amino acids, counting the end cysteine and phenylalanine. Only the CDR3 part of the read is kept: 48 bases, read in frame from the first base. Via the germline V gene, CDR1 is LGHNA and CDR2 YNFKEQ. On the study overall, not on this receptor specifically: The authors suggested that each seasonal influenza vaccination may recruit only a limited number of new T cells.

Library generation was performed with RT-PCR. Sequencing instrument: Illumina HiSeq 2500. The raw public data were reprocessed by TCRdb itself: fastp quality trimming at Q25, MiXCR clonotype calling, in-frame beta chains only. CDR3 protein duplicates are merged, each entry listing the most common genes and DNA. The sample includes 650,000 or so distinct CDR3 sequences, with 13% to 15% observed a single time. Of the sample, approximately 7.6% is held by the ten largest clones. The sample was PBMCs from blood, taken 14 to 15 days before vaccination. The chain was built from TRBV4-2 and TRBJ2-1; possibly the D gene is TRBD2, per 5 matching bases. This TCR was recovered from a man aged 45-65 years who received an inactivated influenza vaccine. Donor details come from another sample of the same person, matched by shared clones. The DNA sequence is TGTGCCAGCAGCCAAGATGAGGACGGAGGACCCAATGAGCAGTTCTTC. The encoded protein is CASSQDEDGGPNEQFF.